What follows are 25 T cell receptor beta chains derived from one specimen sequenced in a study of early T cells in non-severe SARS-CoV-2 infection. TCRdb passed the 5' RACE reads through MiXCR, listing each CDR3 protein once. The data contain about 39,000 distinct CDR3 sequences, around 7.8% of them singletons. Material: whole blood. The receptors were sampled from an adult who was a healthcare worker with PCR-confirmed SARS-CoV-2 infection or an uninfected control (not recorded which).

The sample holds many counts of this clonotype. The V gene is TRBV4-3, the J gene TRBJ2-3; 12 nucleotides align to TRBD2. The CDR3 loop spans 17 amino acids. Germline lookup yields CDR1 LGHNA and CDR2 YSLEER. V shed 2 bases, J shed 1 base, and the junction held 4 bases outside the gene matches. The CDR3 DNA reads as TGCGCCAGCAGCCAACTAGCGGGGGGGCTACGCACAGATACGCAGTATTTT. Its translation: CASSQLAGGLRTDTQYF.

The gene calls are TRBV20-1 and TRBJ2-7; TRBD2 might be the D (6 bases). Germline-derived CDR1 and CDR2 are DFQATT and SNEGSKA (reference sequence). Trimming left V 6 bases short and J 0 bases short, with 15 bases between. The CDR3 contains 14 residues. CDR3 coding DNA: TGCAGTGCCAGGCTAGCGCTGAGCTCCTACGAGCAGTACTTC. Its protein is CSARLALSSYEQYF.

This clonotype was observed a few times. The J gene is TRBJ1-2, the V gene TRBV14; 7 positions agree with TRBD1. CDR3 length equals 22 residues. Germline V gives CDR1 SGHDN, CDR2 FVKESK. V dropped 3 bases and J dropped 3; count of bases not matched to a gene: 28. The CDR3 DNA follows: TGTGCCAGCAGCCATCGTGCTAAGAAAACAGGGGCTGTTCCGGACCCGTACTATGGCTACACCTTC. Translation: CASSHRAKKTGAVPDPYYGYTF.

Ten or more counts support this clonotype. The rearrangement uses TRBV19 and TRBJ2-1, with D hard to call. CDR3 length: 13 amino acids. Germline values: CDR1 LNHDA, CDR2 SQIVND (reference sequence). The ends were cut back, 1 base at V and 5 bases at J, with 6 bases in the middle. The CDR3 sequence: CASSIGPNNEQFF. In DNA, the CDR3 is TGTGCCAGTAGTATAGGACCGAACAATGAGCAGTTCTTC.

The V and J genes are TRBV12-3 or TRBV12-4 and TRBJ2-1; D is perhaps TRBD1 (6 bases). The CDR3 spans 14 residues. Trimming stripped 2 bases from V and 3 bases from J, with 8 bases between. The CDR3 DNA follows: TGTGCCAGCAGTTTAATACAGGGCTACAATGAGCAGTTCTTC. This codes for CASSLIQGYNEQFF.

The chain is built from TRBV20-1 and TRBJ1-2; 8 bases align to TRBD1. The trim removed 5 bases at V and 5 bases at J, leaving 10 bases unmatched. Germline-derived CDR1 and CDR2 are DFQATT and SNEGSKA (reference sequence). This CDR3 comprises 14 residues. For the CDR3, the DNA is TGCAGTGCTTTAGACAGGGGACTAGGATATGGCTACACCTTC. Translation gives CSALDRGLGYGYTF.

This clonotype showed up many times. The rearrangement links TRBV15 to TRBJ2-3; D unclear. CDR1 is LNHNV, CDR2 YYDKDF, per germline (reference sequence). The CDR3 consists of 13 residues. V dropped 2 bases and J dropped 3 bases, with 6 bases sitting between them. CDR3 coding DNA: TGTGCCACCAGCAGACCAGGAACAGATACGCAGTATTTT. Its protein is CATSRPGTDTQYF.

Many counts were recorded for this clonotype. The gene calls are TRBV20-1 and TRBJ1-2; 7 nucleotides agree with TRBD1. J gave up 8 bases and V 6 bases, and 6 bases lay outside the gene matches. The CDR3 loop spans 11 amino acids. Germline CDR1 reads DFQATT; CDR2 reads SNEGSKA (reference sequence). In nucleotides, the CDR3 is TGCAGTGCGCCGACAGGGCCCGGCTACACCTTC. Protein: CSAPTGPGYTF.

This clonotype was observed at least ten times. V gene TRBV6-2 or TRBV6-3 combines with J gene TRBJ2-5; D is tentatively TRBD1 or TRBD2 (5 bases each). Trimming cost V 2 bases and J 5 bases, with 12 bases left between them. CDR1 is MNHEY, CDR2 SVGEGT, per germline. The length of the CDR3 is 14 residues. CDR3 nucleotide sequence: TGTGCCAGCAGTTACCCGACCGGGGCGGAGACCCAGTACTTC. Translation: CASSYPTGAETQYF.

This clonotype was seen repeatedly, ten times or more. This chain links TRBV7-2 with TRBJ2-1; D is ambiguous. V was pared by 2 bases and J by 11 bases, with 13 bases between. This CDR3 comprises 13 residues. CDR1 and CDR2 (germline): SGHTA, FQGNSA. The CDR3 is CASSLQSVGQQFF. DNA for the CDR3: TGTGCCAGCAGCTTACAAAGCGTTGGGCAGCAGTTCTTC.

This clonotype was detected ten times or more. The chain links TRBV28 to TRBJ1-2; D gene ambiguous. This CDR3 is built from 10 residues. Per germline, CDR1 MDHEN and CDR2 SYDVKM. Trimming cost V 8 bases and J 3 bases, with 4 bases left between them. This CDR3 reads CASGDYGYTF. The CDR3 coding sequence is TGTGCCAGCGGGGACTATGGCTACACCTTC.

This clonotype was counted between two and nine times. The V call is TRBV9, the J call TRBJ1-6; 7 bases match TRBD1. V shed 4 bases and J 8 bases; nucleotides not matched to a gene: 21. CDR3 length: 19 residues. Germline V gene lookup returns CDR1 SGDLS and CDR2 YYNGEE. The CDR3 loop is CASSPRLPWEGQDDSPLHF. The DNA of the CDR3 is TGTGCCAGCAGCCCCCGACTCCCATGGGAAGGACAGGATGATTCACCCCTCCACTTT.

V and J are TRBV20-1 and TRBJ2-3, with D perhaps TRBD1 or TRBD2 (5 bases each). The CDR3 length is 16 residues. Trimming shortened V by 3 bases and J by 2 bases, and 18 bases separated the two germline ends. Germline V CDR1 and CDR2: DFQATT, SNEGSKA (reference sequence). The CDR3 sequence: CSASAFRDGDTDTQYF. In DNA form, the CDR3 reads TGCAGTGCTAGTGCTTTCCGGGACGGGGACACAGATACGCAGTATTTT.

This clonotype was observed at least ten times. The gene calls are TRBV12-3 or TRBV12-4 and TRBJ2-3, with D unresolved. CDR3 size: 13 residues. V was cut by 2 bases and J by 3 bases, with 6 bases left in between. The CDR3 DNA reads as TGTGCCAGCAGTTTAAGGGTAACAGATACGCAGTATTTT. This codes for CASSLRVTDTQYF.

The V and J genes are TRBV28 and TRBJ1-2; D may be TRBD1 (5 bases). CDR1 is MDHEN, CDR2 SYDVKM, per germline. The CDR3 length is 16 residues. Trimming cost V 5 bases and J 7 bases, with 23 bases left between them. The CDR3 spells CASSPLWGTATGGYTF. CDR3 nucleotides: TGTGCCAGCAGTCCGCTATGGGGGACCGCAACGGGTGGCTACACCTTC.

The chain links TRBV6-6 to TRBJ1-2; a possible D gene is TRBD1 (6 bases). Trimming took off 8 bases at V and 1 base at J, with 20 bases between the two ends. The CDR3 sequence is 16 residues long. Germline V gene sequence: CDR1 MNHNY, CDR2 SVGAGI (reference sequence). Here the CDR3 reads CASRRGQRAINYGYTF. CDR3 DNA sequence: TGTGCCAGCCGAAGGGGACAAAGAGCCATTAACTATGGCTACACCTTC.

This clonotype was counted at least ten times. The V and J genes are TRBV12-3 or TRBV12-4 and TRBJ2-3; 7 bases map to TRBD1. The CDR3 is 15 residues long. V trimming: 6 bases; J trimming: 2 bases; junction bases outside the gene matches: 8. CDR3: CASSEGAINTDTQYF. In DNA, the CDR3 is TGTGCCAGCAGCGAGGGGGCGATTAACACAGATACGCAGTATTTT.

This clonotype was counted at least ten times. The V and J genes are TRBV20-1 and TRBJ2-1, with 16 positions matching TRBD2. J lost 0 bases, V lost 5 bases, and 10 bases had no gene match. CDR3 length: 19 residues. Germline V gene data show CDR1 as DFQATT and CDR2 as SNEGSKA (reference sequence). CDR3 nucleotide sequence: TGCAGTGCTCTCCCGGGACTAGCGGGGGGGCGAGGCTCCTACAATGAGCAGTTCTTC. As protein: CSALPGLAGGRGSYNEQFF.

The rearrangement uses TRBV12-3 or TRBV12-4 and TRBJ1-2, with 9 bases matching TRBD1. There are 15 residues in the CDR3. The trim removed 3 bases at V and 8 bases at J, leaving 10 bases unmatched. This CDR3 reads CASSFGTGHPQGYTF. Written as DNA, the CDR3 is TGTGCCAGCAGTTTTGGGACAGGGCACCCGCAAGGCTACACCTTC.

This clonotype was counted a few times. The rearrangement links TRBV4-3 to TRBJ2-2; 9 bases are a match to TRBD2. After removal of 1 base from V and 0 bases from J, the junction contained 6 bases not matched to a gene. The germline V gene has CDR1 LGHNA and CDR2 YSLEER. The CDR3 extends over 18 amino acids. The DNA for the CDR3 is TGCGCCAGCAGCCAAGGGTTAATAGCGGGGGCGAACACCGGGGAGCTGTTTTTT. This encodes CASSQGLIAGANTGELFF.

This clonotype has only a few counts. The chain links TRBV9 to TRBJ2-7, with D perhaps matching TRBD2 (6 bases). This CDR3 is built from 13 residues. Trimming took 4 bases from V and 7 from J, leaving 15 bases between them. Germline CDR1 and CDR2: SGDLS and YYNGEE. The CDR3 DNA reads as TGTGCCAGCAGCCCAGGGACTGGCAGGGAGCAGTACTTC. Translated, it gives CASSPGTGREQYF.

This clonotype was counted at least ten times. V is TRBV5-1 and J is TRBJ1-5, with D possibly being TRBD1 (5 bases). This CDR3 spans 13 amino acids. The germline V and J ends were trimmed by 2 bases and 7 bases, with 10 bases remaining between them. Germline V gene sequence: CDR1 SGHRS, CDR2 YFSETQ. For the CDR3, the DNA is TGCGCCAGCAGCTTTTCGGGGACCCAGCCCCAGCATTTT. Protein: CASSFSGTQPQHF.

This clonotype was detected ten times or more. The chain joins TRBV27 to TRBJ1-1, with TRBD1 as a possible D gene (5 bases). V was shortened by 6 bases and J by 0 bases, with 14 bases between the two germline ends. Germline V gene sequence: CDR1 MNHEY, CDR2 SMNVEV (reference sequence). The CDR3 has 15 residues. Here the CDR3 reads CASSRGQFMNTEAFF. The CDR3 nucleotides read TGTGCCAGCAGCCGCGGACAATTCATGAACACTGAAGCTTTCTTT.

This clonotype was counted only a few times. J is TRBJ1-4 and V is TRBV21-1; the table's D call, TRBD1, was not checked against the DNA. TRBV21-1 is deemed a pseudogene. CDR3 length: 18 residues. CDR3 sequence: CASSRRQDNRGWREKLFF. The CDR3 DNA follows: TGTGCCAGCAGCCGCCGCCAAGACAACAGGGGGTGGCGTGAAAAACTGTTTTTT.

This clonotype came up many times. The chain carries TRBV19 and TRBJ1-5; no clear D gene. V shed 5 bases and J shed 0 bases, with 8 bases lying between them. This CDR3 contains 14 residues. Germline V gives CDR1 LNHDA, CDR2 SQIVND (reference sequence). The CDR3 loop reads CASSGKGSNQPQHF. CDR3 nucleotides: TGTGCCAGTAGTGGGAAGGGTAGCAATCAGCCCCAGCATTTT.